The clone carrying this T cell receptor beta chain was recorded a few times. The data were taken from a study of cytomegalovirus exposure and HLA in healthy donors. Use of 60 Vbeta and 13 Jbeta primers characterized the PCR. The table came from immunoSEQ multiplex PCR; TCRdb's copy has only in-frame clones and leaves some out. The table records roughly 160,000 clones, 80% to 90% of them present only once. The receptor was derived from a male donor in good health and CMV-seronegative. The specimen was PBMCs.

Here the CDR3 DNA reads TGTGCCAGCAGTGTGGGACAGGGGATTAACTATGGCTACACCTTC. As protein: CASSVGQGINYGYTF. The chain couples TRBV2 to TRBJ1-2, with 10 bases matching TRBD1. CDR1 and CDR2 (germline): SNHLY, FYNNEI. The length of the CDR3 is 15 residues. V gave up 4 bases and J gave up 1 base; unmatched junction bases: 3.